Here is one TCR beta chain with its context. The data belong to a study of T cell responses to AZD1222 COVID-19 vaccine. Sequenced by immunoSEQ multiplex PCR; TCRdb stores in-frame clones only, minus some. In the table there are 150,000 to 200,000 clones, about 90% of which are singletons. V lost 5 bases to trimming and J lost 1 base, with 24 bases between them. The CDR3 spans 18 residues. The germline V gene has CDR1 SGHRS and CDR2 YFSETQ. The sequencing here drew on peripheral blood, taken on day 0 of AZD1222 vaccination. The rearrangement uses TRBV5-1 and TRBJ1-1; D is uncertain. This TCR derives from an adult in good health. In DNA, the CDR3 is TGCGCCAGCAGTGACGGGAAGTCAGGTAGCATCTCGAACACTGAAGCTTTCTTT. Residues: CASSDGKSGSISNTEAFF.